Sequencing of this TCR beta chain was carried out in a study of PD-1 blockade in mismatch repair-deficient tumors. Germline-derived CDR1 and CDR2 are LNHNV and YYDKDF (reference sequence). Trimming took 2 bases from V and 4 from J, leaving 9 bases between them. The CDR3 runs to 14 residues. About this clone itself: Its antigen remains unknown.

Whole-study findings and limits: Rapid post-treatment expansion, then contraction, generally preceding radiologic response, marked tumor-resident clones.

Clones were sequenced by immunoSEQ multiplex PCR, and TCRdb holds only the in-frame ones, with some missing. The data contain about 63,000 clones, approximately 90% of them seen just once; the ten biggest clones take up approximately 15%. The specimen was peripheral blood, collected 52 weeks after starting pembrolizumab. This chain links TRBV15 with TRBJ2-1; D is uncertain. The TCR sequence derives from an adult with mismatch repair-deficient cancer. The CDR3 sequence: CATSRPPGYNEQFF. In DNA form, the CDR3 reads TGTGCCACCAGCAGACCCCCCGGGTACAATGAGCAGTTCTTC.